Each of the 16 T cell receptor beta chains below was sequenced from the same sample in a study of T-cell reconstitution after alpha-beta-depleted transplantation in children. Unique molecular identifiers were incorporated during preparation of the TCRbeta library. MiXCR was run by TCRdb on the PCR reads, yielding one entry per CDR3 protein. The repertoire has about 370,000 distinct CDR3 sequences, about a fifth of them found once; the top ten carry less than 4.5%. This specimen consisted of PBMCs from the stem cell graft donor, obtained from the stem cell graft. These receptors originate from a human donor who donated a stem cell graft to a child with acute myeloid leukemia.

The chain carries TRBV4-1 and TRBJ2-7; the D is unclear. Per the germline V gene, CDR1 is MGHRA and CDR2 is YSYEKL. Trimming stripped 3 bases from V and 1 base from J, with 16 bases between. The CDR3 runs 16 residues. CDR3 sequence reads: CASSQAFSTPSYEQYF. The CDR3 coding sequence is TGCGCCAGCAGCCAGGCCTTTAGCACACCTTCCTACGAGCAGTACTTC.

This clonotype was detected ten times or more. The V gene is TRBV10-3, the J gene TRBJ2-1, with D maybe TRBD2 (5 bases). The length of the CDR3 is 13 residues. Germline CDR1 is ENHRY and CDR2 is SYGVKD. With 6 bases removed from V and 6 bases from J, the gap between germline ends came to 12 bases. As DNA, the CDR3 is TGTGCCATCAGCGGGATGATTGGCAATGAGCAGTTCTTC. Translation gives CAISGMIGNEQFF.

The chain couples TRBV7-8 to TRBJ2-1; D unresolved. Germline values: CDR1 SGHVS, CDR2 FQNEAQ. The CDR3 extends over 16 amino acids. The V end lost 4 bases, the J end lost 2 bases, and 15 bases lay between the germline ends. CDR3 region: CASSSHTAPTYNEQFF. The CDR3 coding sequence is TGTGCCAGCAGCTCGCACACCGCCCCTACCTACAATGAGCAGTTCTTC.

The V call is TRBV29-1, the J call TRBJ2-7; the D is unclear. Germline loops: CDR1 SQVTM, CDR2 ANQGSEA. Trimming took off 4 bases at V and 3 bases at J, with 7 bases between the two ends. CDR3 length: 11 amino acids. The CDR3 sequence: CSVVGNYEQYF. The CDR3 nucleotides are TGCAGCGTTGTTGGGAACTACGAGCAGTACTTC.

The gene calls are TRBV4-3 and TRBJ2-7; maybe TRBD1 (5 bases). Trimming cost V 0 bases and J 6 bases, with 15 bases left between them. In germline, CDR1 is LGHNA, CDR2 YSLEER. The CDR3 is 15 amino acids. The DNA of the CDR3 is TGCGCCAGCAGCCAAGAACCCCTGCCAGGGTCCGAGCAGTACTTC. Protein sequence: CASSQEPLPGSEQYF.

The chain couples TRBV24-1 to TRBJ2-5; D could derive from TRBD1 or TRBD2 (5 bases each). The germline V and J ends were trimmed by 4 bases and 5 bases, with 13 bases remaining between them. Germline CDR1 reads KGHDR; CDR2 reads SFDVKD. This CDR3 comprises 14 residues. For the CDR3, the DNA is TGTGCCACCAGTGAGCCGGGGACCGGGGAGACCCAGTACTTC. It codes for CATSEPGTGETQYF.

The table lists this clonotype with many counts. The chain links TRBV6-5 to TRBJ2-7; D might be TRBD2 (5 bases). CDR1 and CDR2 (germline): MNHEY, SVGAGI. V lost 0 bases and J 3 bases, leaving 9 bases between the germline ends. This CDR3 has 14 residues. The CDR3 protein is CASSYSAGNYEQYF. The CDR3, as DNA: TGTGCCAGCAGTTACTCGGCGGGCAACTACGAGCAGTACTTC.

This clonotype was seen repeatedly, ten times or more. The rearrangement joins TRBV29-1 to TRBJ2-6; 7 nucleotides agree with TRBD1. From germline, CDR1 is SQVTM and CDR2 ANQGSEA. The J segment lost 0 bases and the V segment lost 4 bases, leaving 6 bases of the junction unmatched. CDR3 size: 16 residues. The CDR3 bases are TGCAGCGTTGGGGACAGTTCGAACTCTGGGGCCAACGTCCTGACTTTC. It yields the protein CSVGDSSNSGANVLTF.

This clonotype was recorded at least ten times. The chain recombines TRBV4-1 with TRBJ1-3; D is undetermined. The germline V gene has CDR1 MGHRA and CDR2 YSYEKL. The V gene lost 4 bases and the J gene lost 0 bases, with 10 bases spanning the gap. The CDR3 runs to 15 residues. The CDR3 loop is CASSPDGSSGNTIYF. CDR3 bases: TGCGCCAGCAGCCCGGACGGTAGCTCTGGAAACACCATATATTTT.

This sequence joins TRBV29-1 and TRBJ1-1, with a possible D match to TRBD1 (5 bases). V was cut by 7 bases and J by 1 base, with 13 bases left in between. The V gene's germline CDR1 is SQVTM and CDR2 ANQGSEA. The CDR3 is made up of 13 amino acids. CDR3 bases: TGCAGCGCCCGAACGGGGGGGAACACTGAAGCTTTCTTT. It specifies CSARTGGNTEAFF.

The chain employs TRBV25-1 and TRBJ2-7; 8 bases fit TRBD1. Losses at the gene ends were 4 bases for V and 5 bases for J; bases not matched to a gene: 16. Germline V gives CDR1 MGHDK, CDR2 SYGVNS. CDR3 length equals 17 residues. The CDR3 loop is CASSGRGGQGGSHEQYF. CDR3 DNA: TGTGCCAGCAGTGGACGCGGCGGACAGGGTGGGTCCCACGAGCAGTACTTC.

This clonotype was counted only a few times. The J gene is TRBJ2-3, the V gene TRBV4-3, with D possibly TRBD2 on 5 matching bases. V shed 0 bases and J shed 3 bases, with 22 bases lying between them. The CDR3 has 19 amino acids. The V gene's germline CDR1 is LGHNA and CDR2 YSLEER. In DNA form, the CDR3 reads TGCGCCAGCAGCCAAGATCCAGGCGTTGGCGGGCCCTCAACAGATACGCAGTATTTT. It encodes CASSQDPGVGGPSTDTQYF.

This chain uses TRBV5-5 with TRBJ2-1, with 10 bases fitting TRBD2. Germline V gives CDR1 SGHKS, CDR2 YYEKEE (reference sequence). The CDR3 consists of 12 residues. The trim removed 3 bases at V and 15 bases at J, leaving 6 bases unmatched. The CDR3 DNA sequence: TGTGCCAGCAGCTCCCCCCAGCGGGAGGGGTTCTTC. Translated, it gives CASSSPQREGFF.

The table lists this clonotype with many counts. The V call is TRBV20-1, the J call TRBJ1-1; maybe TRBD1 (5 bases). CDR1 and CDR2 from the germline V gene are DFQATT and SNEGSKA (reference sequence). V lost 6 bases and J lost 3, with 11 bases in between. The length of the CDR3 is 12 residues. CDR3 sequence reads: CSAPGQHTEAFF. The CDR3 DNA is TGCAGTGCCCCCGGACAACACACTGAAGCTTTCTTT.

This clonotype was detected a few times. The chain has TRBV20-1 and TRBJ2-2; TRBD2 matches 10 bases. There are 15 residues in the CDR3. Per the germline V gene, CDR1 is DFQATT and CDR2 is SNEGSKA (reference sequence). Unmatched junction bases numbered 4, after V lost 1 base and J lost 5 bases. CDR3 in amino acids: CSARGAGGSTGELFF. In nucleotides, the CDR3 is TGCAGTGCTAGAGGAGCGGGAGGGAGTACCGGGGAGCTGTTTTTT.

This clonotype was seen a few times. J is TRBJ2-1 and V is TRBV28; weak D call: TRBD2 (6 bases). This CDR3 has 16 amino acids. Trimming shortened V by 3 bases and J by 1 base, and 13 bases separated the two germline ends. Germline loops: CDR1 MDHEN, CDR2 SYDVKM. CDR3 in amino acids: CASSFFGRRSYNEQFF. The CDR3 nucleotides read TGTGCCAGCAGTTTTTTCGGGAGACGGTCCTACAATGAGCAGTTCTTC.